This T cell receptor beta chain was obtained from a study of glioma-infiltrating T cells after dendritic cell vaccination. Time point reported: after dendritic cell vaccination, including at tumor progression/relapse. Sequencing was performed with immunoSEQ multiplex PCR; in TCRdb, only in-frame clones are kept and a portion is missing. Found here are tens of thousands of clones, around 86% of them singletons; the top ten hold approximately 2%. The CDR3 sequence is 18 residues long. The V end lost 5 bases, the J end lost 5 bases, and 22 bases lay between the germline ends. Germline V lookup: CDR1 LGHNT, CDR2 FRNRAP. This clone was counted once.

The starting material was blood, obtained after dendritic cell vaccination. The J gene is TRBJ2-6, the V gene TRBV12-5; a possible D gene is TRBD1 (5 bases). The TCR was taken from a human donor with glioblastoma. The CDR3 region is CASGPQDAGQSRANVLTF. CDR3 DNA: TGTGCTAGTGGTCCACAGGATGCAGGACAAAGTCGGGCCAACGTCCTGACTTTC.